The rows below give T cell receptor beta chains drawn from one sample of a study of shared clonotypes between healthy human individuals. Repertoires were generated with immunoSEQ multiplex PCR, while TCRdb's copy carries only in-frame clones and drops some. The sample lists 150,000 to 200,000 clones, 85% to 95% occurring once. Sequences were obtained from naive CD4+ T cells sorted from blood. The receptors were sampled from a woman under 40 in good health. Both conserved end residues are part of each CDR3. The order of the fields is CDR3 protein, J gene, V gene.

CDR3 protein: CASKRTGVGNTEAFF
J gene: TRBJ1-1
V gene: TRBV27

CDR3 protein: CASSQANTGAYGYTF
J gene: TRBJ1-2
V gene: TRBV4-1

CDR3 protein: CASSLYKSGRNTGELFF
J gene: TRBJ2-2
V gene: TRBV7-9

CDR3 protein: CASSPGGGRRSYEQYF
J gene: TRBJ2-7
V gene: TRBV18

CDR3 protein: CASSLGETGTSSYEQYF
J gene: TRBJ2-7
V gene: TRBV7-7

CDR3 protein: CASSPLQGAQDQPQHF
J gene: TRBJ1-5
V gene: TRBV18

CDR3 protein: CASSSETSGEFF
J gene: TRBJ2-1
V gene: TRBV27

CDR3 protein: CASSSDAPRREKLFF
J gene: TRBJ1-4
V gene: TRBV5-8

CDR3 protein: CAISDRYEQYF
J gene: TRBJ2-7
V gene: TRBV10-3

CDR3 protein: CSVGKQSRSYEQYF
J gene: .
V gene: TRBV29-1

CDR3 protein: CASSESMGRGHTGELFF
J gene: TRBJ2-2
V gene: TRBV10-1

CDR3 protein: CASNSDTSYEQYF
J gene: TRBJ2-7
V gene: TRBV7-9

CDR3 protein: CASSLKRDRGNQPQHF
J gene: TRBJ1-5
V gene: TRBV28

CDR3 protein: CASSYANRATFEAFF
J gene: TRBJ1-1
V gene: TRBV6-5

CDR3 protein: CASSWGSGSSGANVLTF
J gene: TRBJ2-6
V gene: TRBV5-5

CDR3 protein: CAWHPPGSIVYEQYF
J gene: TRBJ2-7
V gene: TRBV30

CDR3 protein: CASSFLRGRGLNQPQHF
J gene: TRBJ1-5
V gene: TRBV28

CDR3 protein: CAWRGKGLAGIGEQFF
J gene: TRBJ2-1
V gene: TRBV30

CDR3 protein: CASTLPRGRATSYEQYF
J gene: TRBJ2-7
V gene: TRBV11-2

CDR3 protein: CASVGDPHSNEQFF
J gene: TRBJ2-1
V gene: TRBV28

CDR3 protein: CASSKRNSGNTIYF
J gene: TRBJ1-3
V gene: TRBV5-6

CDR3 protein: CASSQGASRWGGQFF
J gene: TRBJ2-1
V gene: TRBV4-1

CDR3 protein: CASSRGTGSPKDQPQHF
J gene: TRBJ1-5
V gene: TRBV18

CDR3 protein: CSARPYSEQYF
J gene: .
V gene: TRBV20-1

CDR3 protein: CASIQVNHNEQFF
J gene: TRBJ2-1
V gene: TRBV6-1

CDR3 protein: CASSETITGKGTEAFF
J gene: TRBJ1-1
V gene: TRBV2

CDR3 protein: CASSSSSLGRTEAFF
J gene: TRBJ1-1
V gene: TRBV28

CDR3 protein: CASSLGGQETQYF
J gene: TRBJ2-5
V gene: TRBV5-1

CDR3 protein: CSVLSGIGTDTQYF
J gene: TRBJ2-3
V gene: TRBV29-1

CDR3 protein: CASSRARRENSPLHF
J gene: TRBJ1-6
V gene: TRBV6-5

CDR3 protein: CASSSTGVGNF
J gene: TRBJ2-7
V gene: TRBV28

CDR3 protein: CASSPGLAEYEQYF
J gene: TRBJ2-7
V gene: TRBV7-2

CDR3 protein: CSVTRVIGYNEQFF
J gene: TRBJ2-1
V gene: TRBV29-1

CDR3 protein: CASSQYKFGGQYF
J gene: TRBJ2-5
V gene: TRBV4-2

CDR3 protein: CASSLQVRGDTEAFF
J gene: TRBJ1-1
V gene: TRBV5-1

CDR3 protein: CASSTPGSGSLNEQFF
J gene: TRBJ2-1
V gene: TRBV19

CDR3 protein: CASSKQGAIEKLFF
J gene: TRBJ1-4
V gene: TRBV6-1

CDR3 protein: CSARGNQPQHF
J gene: TRBJ1-5
V gene: TRBV20-1

CDR3 protein: CASSLAQGNEKLFF
J gene: TRBJ1-4
V gene: TRBV5-1

CDR3 protein: CASSYTKDYEQYF
J gene: TRBJ2-7
V gene: TRBV6-5

CDR3 protein: CASSLTGTSPRAGGYTF
J gene: TRBJ1-2
V gene: TRBV4-1

CDR3 protein: CASSLSQGAKNTEAFF
J gene: TRBJ1-1
V gene: TRBV28

CDR3 protein: CASKPRETQYF
J gene: TRBJ2-5
V gene: TRBV7-9

CDR3 protein: CASSAGPTMGNTEAFF
J gene: TRBJ1-1
V gene: TRBV9

CDR3 protein: CASSELGTGYYGYTF
J gene: TRBJ1-2
V gene: TRBV6-1

CDR3 protein: CASSPNSGGSLEQYF
J gene: TRBJ2-7
V gene: TRBV27

CDR3 protein: CASSVAGTGLAEAFF
J gene: TRBJ1-1
V gene: TRBV28

CDR3 protein: CASSQGGRDEQYF
J gene: TRBJ2-7
V gene: TRBV6-1

CDR3 protein: CASSFRFGNTIYF
J gene: TRBJ1-3
V gene: TRBV6-5